The present T cell receptor beta chain was sequenced within a study of OX40 agonist ivuxolimab in advanced cancers. Data came from immunoSEQ multiplex PCR; TCRdb stores just in-frame clones and leaves some out. The sample holds over 70,000 clones, approximately 90% seen once. Germline loops: CDR1 MNHEY, CDR2 SMNVEV (reference sequence). V was clipped by 2 bases and J by 0 bases, with 12 bases between them. CDR3 length: 16 residues. Sequencing was performed on CD4+ or CD8+ T cells sorted from blood, taken in a trial of the OX40 agonist ivuxolimab. The chain links TRBV27 to TRBJ2-3; weak D call: TRBD2 (6 bases). This receptor was taken from an adult with an advanced solid tumor such as melanoma, head and neck, liver or kidney cancer. CDR3 residues: CASSLVRRASTDTQYF. The CDR3 nucleotides are TGTGCCAGCAGTTTAGTAAGGAGGGCTAGCACAGATACGCAGTATTTT.